A selection of T cell receptor beta chains follows, all from one sample in a study of identical twins. TCRdb reprocessed the 5' RACE reads with MiXCR, giving one entry per CDR3 protein. Altogether 250,000 to 300,000 distinct CDR3 sequences are present, roughly 8.7% being singletons, with the ten largest covering 2.5% to 3.5%. This same sample was also part of a study on yellow fever vaccine responses in identical twins.

Sequencing was done on a sample of CD8+ T cells sorted from blood. Receptors originate from a woman under 30 in good health. Both conserved end residues are part of each CDR3. D genes are given only for firm matches. Clone size is not always given. Where it is, it says once, few, many or a class for expanded clones.

J gene	clone size	D gene	V gene	CDR3 protein	CDR3 DNA
TRBJ2-2	few	-	TRBV27	CASSLAQGGELFF	TGTGCCAGCAGTTTGGCACAGGGCGGGGAGCTGTTTTTT
TRBJ2-5	few	-	TRBV7-9	CASSPGVAPQETQYF	TGTGCCAGCAGCCCCGGGGTAGCGCCTCAAGAGACCCAGTACTTC
TRBJ2-1	-	-	TRBV30	CAWMGTVSYNEQFF	TGTGCCTGGATGGGGACTGTTTCCTACAATGAGCAGTTCTTC
TRBJ2-1	few	TRBD1	TRBV7-3	CASSPSGTGDNEQFF	TGTGCCAGCAGCCCGTCCGGGACAGGGGACAATGAGCAGTTCTTC
TRBJ1-1	many	-	TRBV16	CASSQGNTEAFF	TGTGCCAGCAGCCAGGGAAACACTGAAGCTTTCTTT
TRBJ2-7	-	TRBD2	TRBV28	CASSFLAGGNSYEQYF	TGTGCCAGCAGTTTCTTAGCGGGGGGTAACTCCTACGAGCAGTACTTC
TRBJ2-1	few	TRBD2	TRBV7-9	CASSETSGDSYNEQFF	TGTGCCAGCAGCGAGACTAGCGGGGACTCCTACAATGAGCAGTTCTTC
TRBJ2-2	many	-	TRBV3-1	CASSPGTGELFF	TGTGCCAGCAGCCCGGGGACCGGGGAGCTGTTTTTT
TRBJ2-7	-	-	TRBV27	CASSPLGIRYEQYF	TGTGCCAGCAGTCCCCTGGGGATACGATACGAGCAGTACTTC
TRBJ2-2	few	-	TRBV5-1	CASTPRTAHTGELFF	TGCGCCAGCACTCCAAGGACAGCTCACACCGGGGAGCTGTTTTTT
TRBJ2-5	few	TRBD2	TRBV12-3/TRBV12-4	CASSLAVGQETQYF	TGTGCCAGCAGTCTAGCGGTGGGGCAAGAGACCCAGTACTTC
TRBJ1-5	-	TRBD1	TRBV7-9	CASSLTDTGGKSQPQHF	TGTGCCAGCAGTCTGACAGACACAGGGGGCAAAAGTCAGCCCCAGCATTTT
TRBJ2-2	-	-	TRBV23-1	CASSQPRGTGELFF	TGCGCCAGCAGTCAACCTCGGGGTACCGGGGAGCTGTTTTTT
TRBJ2-5	many	-	TRBV13	CASSLGGSFEETQYF	TGTGCCAGCAGCTTAGGAGGGAGTTTCGAAGAGACCCAGTACTTC
TRBJ1-1	many	-	TRBV21-1	CASSKGSRSWGTEAFF	TGTGCCAGCAGCAAAGGCAGCCGATCATGGGGTACTGAAGCTTTCTTT
TRBJ2-1	few	TRBD2	TRBV7-2	CASSLWAGGPNEQFF	TGTGCCAGCAGCTTATGGGCGGGAGGGCCCAATGAGCAGTTCTTC
TRBJ2-5	many	-	TRBV20-1	CSARVGGSTQETQYF	TGCAGTGCTAGAGTAGGAGGTTCCACGCAAGAGACCCAGTACTTC
TRBJ2-3	many	-	TRBV7-3	CASSPGVGLGTDTQYF	TGTGCCAGCAGCCCAGGGGTGGGTCTGGGCACAGATACGCAGTATTTT
TRBJ2-1	-	-	TRBV7-9	CASSLFDNEQFF	TGTGCCAGCAGCCTTTTCGACAATGAGCAGTTCTTC
TRBJ2-1	few	-	TRBV11-2	CASSATGPREQFF	TGTGCCAGCAGCGCCACCGGGCCCCGAGAGCAGTTCTTC
TRBJ2-1	-	-	TRBV7-7	CASSLGEGASYNEQFF	TGTGCTAGCAGCCTGGGGGAGGGGGCTTCCTACAATGAGCAGTTCTTC
TRBJ2-7	-	-	TRBV7-8	CASSLALKGSSYEQYF	TGTGCCAGCAGCTTAGCCCTCAAGGGAAGCTCCTACGAGCAGTACTTC
TRBJ1-1	few	-	TRBV29-1	CSVGVTTEAFF	TGCAGCGTTGGCGTGACTACTGAAGCTTTCTTT
TRBJ2-5	many	-	TRBV29-1	CSVENGLETQYF	TGCAGCGTTGAAAACGGGTTGGAGACCCAGTACTTC
TRBJ2-3	-	TRBD2	TRBV11-2	CASSSISAGVSGVITDTQYF	TGTGCCAGCAGCTCCATTTCCGCGGGGGTTAGCGGGGTTATCACAGATACGCAGTATTTT
TRBJ2-3	-	-	TRBV7-8	CASSLGPGIDTDTQYF	TGTGCCAGCAGCTTAGGGCCGGGTATTGATACAGATACGCAGTATTTT
TRBJ2-5	-	-	TRBV7-9	CASSLQELETQYF	TGTGCCAGCAGCCTCCAGGAGTTGGAGACCCAGTACTTC
TRBJ2-1	-	-	TRBV6-2/TRBV6-3	CASRENRDTAGQFF	TGTGCCAGCAGGGAGAACCGGGACACTGCGGGGCAGTTCTTC
TRBJ2-5	-	-	TRBV5-5	CASSRERWETQYF	TGTGCCAGCAGCAGGGAACGGTGGGAGACCCAGTACTTC
TRBJ2-3	-	TRBD2	TRBV20-1	CSAERTRREGTDTQYF	TGCAGTGCTGAAAGAACGCGGCGGGAGGGCACAGATACGCAGTATTTT
TRBJ1-2	once	-	TRBV20-1	CICAQAPDVNYGYTF	TGCATTTGTGCCCAAGCTCCGGACGTTAACTATGGCTACACCTTC
TRBJ2-5	few	TRBD2	TRBV28	CASSLALAGVDQYF	TGTGCCAGCAGTTTAGCTCTAGCGGGAGTGGACCAGTACTTC
TRBJ2-7	many	-	TRBV7-8	CASSSGAEPIYEQYF	TGTGCCAGCAGCTCCGGTGCGGAACCAATCTACGAGCAGTACTTC
TRBJ2-2	-	TRBD2	TRBV4-3	CASSQSTLSGSPWAGELFF	TGCGCCAGCAGCCAATCTACCCTTAGCGGGAGTCCCTGGGCCGGGGAGCTGTTTTTT
TRBJ2-7	few	-	TRBV29-1	CSVEDRDRGSYEQYF	TGCAGCGTTGAAGATCGGGACCGGGGGTCCTACGAGCAGTACTTC
TRBJ2-1	-	TRBD1	TRBV29-1	CSGGQGSNEQFF	TGCAGCGGTGGACAGGGTTCGAATGAGCAGTTCTTC
TRBJ2-5	few	TRBD1	TRBV7-8	CASSSETGQGAETQYF	TGTGCCAGCAGCTCCGAGACCGGACAGGGGGCAGAGACCCAGTACTTC
TRBJ2-1	many	TRBD1	TRBV9	CASSVGDRGNEQFF	TGTGCCAGCAGCGTAGGGGACAGGGGCAATGAGCAGTTCTTC
TRBJ2-3	few	TRBD2	TRBV5-6	CASSLPSGNTVYF	TGTGCCAGCAGCTTGCCTAGCGGGAACACAGTTTATTTT
TRBJ2-3	few	-	TRBV11-2	CASSLETGQTDTQYF	TGTGCCAGCAGCTTAGAAACCGGGCAGACAGATACGCAGTATTTT
TRBJ2-3	-	TRBD1	TRBV29-1	CSGLTGGRNTDTQYF	TGCAGCGGGCTGACAGGGGGTCGTAACACAGATACGCAGTATTTT
TRBJ2-5	few	TRBD2	TRBV7-3	CASSQGLAGYQSQYF	TGTGCCAGCAGCCAGGGACTAGCGGGGTACCAGTCCCAGTACTTC
TRBJ2-7	few	-	TRBV7-2	CASSLAQGQIYEQYF	TGTGCCAGCAGCTTAGCCCAAGGACAGATCTACGAGCAGTACTTC
TRBJ2-1	many	-	TRBV11-2	CASSLVQSYEQFF	TGTGCCAGCAGCTTAGTACAATCCTATGAGCAGTTCTTC
TRBJ1-1	few	-	TRBV7-8	CASSPLTSTEAFF	TGTGCCAGCAGCCCTTTGACCTCCACTGAAGCTTTCTTT
TRBJ1-1	many	-	TRBV5-6	CASSFSVNTEAFF	TGTGCCAGCAGCTTCTCAGTGAACACTGAAGCTTTCTTT
TRBJ2-3	few	TRBD2	TRBV7-8	CASSPWTSGNTDTQYF	TGTGCCAGCAGCCCTTGGACTAGCGGCAACACAGATACGCAGTATTTT
TRBJ2-7	-	-	TRBV7-2	CASRAGLSYEQYF	TGTGCCAGCAGGGCAGGTTTAAGCTACGAGCAGTACTTC
TRBJ2-7	few	TRBD1	TRBV20-1	CSANDRDTYEQYF	TGCAGTGCCAATGACAGGGATACCTACGAGCAGTACTTC
TRBJ2-3	few	TRBD1	TRBV12-3/TRBV12-4	CASLDRAGTDTQYF	TGTGCCAGCTTGGACAGGGCAGGCACAGATACGCAGTATTTT
TRBJ2-5	many	TRBD1	TRBV7-8	CASSLDGRGLETQYF	TGTGCCAGCAGCTTAGACGGCAGGGGGCTGGAGACCCAGTACTTC
TRBJ2-7	few	TRBD1	TRBV28	CASSLSRAGGSYEQYF	TGTGCCAGCAGTTTAAGTCGGGCAGGGGGCTCCTACGAGCAGTACTTC
TRBJ2-5	few	-	TRBV27	CASSSNAGWQETQYF	TGTGCCAGCAGTTCCAATGCTGGGTGGCAAGAGACCCAGTACTTC
TRBJ2-1	-	-	TRBV27	CASKGGGSYNEQFF	TGTGCCAGCAAGGGGGGGGGCTCCTACAATGAGCAGTTCTTC
TRBJ1-1	few	-	TRBV15	CATSSFQGQAFF	TGTGCCACCAGCTCTTTCCAGGGACAAGCTTTCTTT
TRBJ2-1	few	-	TRBV27	CASSVRVSSYNEQFF	TGTGCCAGCAGTGTCAGGGTAAGCTCCTACAATGAGCAGTTCTTC
TRBJ2-7	many	-	TRBV9	CASSAGTGYEQYF	TGTGCCAGCAGCGCCGGGACTGGCTACGAGCAGTACTTC
TRBJ2-2	few	TRBD2	TRBV5-1	CASSYSSGRAPSSDTGELFF	TGCGCCAGCAGCTACTCTAGCGGGAGGGCCCCCTCGTCTGACACCGGGGAGCTGTTTTTT
TRBJ2-1	few	-	TRBV7-2	CASSVQQWGDEQFF	TGTGCCAGCAGCGTACAACAATGGGGTGATGAGCAGTTCTTC